The source of this TCR beta chain is a study of spatial heterogeneity in lung cancer. Overall study context: More than 70 TRACERx patients with early, untreated non-small cell lung cancer donated samples. Detection consistently captured more beta-chain sequences than alpha-chain sequences.

V lost 0 bases and J 8 bases, leaving 11 bases between the germline ends. This CDR3 contains 14 residues. Germline V gene data show CDR1 as ENHRY and CDR2 as SYGVKD. Time point denoted: blood at routine non-recurrence follow-up after resection. The study sequenced unsorted whole RNA from tumor, nontumor lung or frozen PBMC. This clonotype was counted at least ten times. Every TCR cDNA molecule bore a unique molecular identifier. Via MiXCR, TCRdb re-called the 5' RACE reads, giving one row per CDR3 protein. Here the sample spans around 110,000 distinct CDR3 sequences, 12% being singletons. This clonotype originated in a male donor with early-stage non-small cell lung cancer. The sample was PBMCs, taken at follow-up. V is TRBV10-3 and J is TRBJ2-1, with D possibly matching TRBD1 (5 bases). Here the CDR3 DNA reads TGTGCCATCAGTGAGTCGAAAGGGGTCGATGAGCAGTTCTTC. It codes for CAISESKGVDEQFF.